The 9 T cell receptor beta chains in this list originate from one sample, sequenced in a study of blood T cell repertoires in COVID-19. Libraries were prepared by immunoSEQ multiplex PCR; TCRdb keeps only in-frame clonotypes and omits some of them. The profile shows around 240,000 clones, 75% to 85% of them singletons. Sequenced input: peripheral blood. The source of these receptors is a woman aged 45-65 years with acute or convalescent COVID-19.

The rearrangement uses TRBV9 and TRBJ1-3; the D is unclear. V shed 0 bases and J shed 6 bases, with 10 bases lying between them. In germline, CDR1 is SGDLS, CDR2 YYNGEE. The CDR3 extends over 14 amino acids. CDR3 DNA sequence: TGTGCCAGCAGCGTAGCGACGGACTTAAACACCATATATTTT. This sequence encodes CASSVATDLNTIYF.

This chain uses TRBV23-1 with TRBJ2-1; 13 bases match TRBD2. TRBV23-1 is treated as an ORF (open reading frame) with a function not yet certain. There are 16 residues in the CDR3. The ends lost 0 bases at V and 5 bases at J; junction bases unmatched: 1. The CDR3 DNA sequence: TGCGCCAGCAGTCAATCGGGACTAGCGGGGCACAATGAGCAGTTCTTC. It translates to CASSQSGLAGHNEQFF.

This chain uses TRBV2 with TRBJ2-2; no clear D gene. Germline CDR1 and CDR2: SNHLY and FYNNEI. CDR3 length equals 15 residues. V lost 4 bases and J 3 bases, leaving 12 bases between the germline ends. In nucleotides, the CDR3 is TGTGCCAGCAGTGTAGAACGTCCTGACACCGGGGAGCTGTTTTTT. As protein: CASSVERPDTGELFF.

This chain links TRBV5-1 with TRBJ2-7, with D maybe TRBD2 (6 bases). Germline lookup yields CDR1 SGHRS and CDR2 YFSETQ. The CDR3 is 13 residues long. Trimming pared 0 bases from V and 7 bases from J, leaving 11 bases between. For the CDR3, the DNA is TGCGCCAGCAGCTTGGTCGGAGGGATTGAGCAGTACTTC. Amino acid sequence: CASSLVGGIEQYF.

The V gene is TRBV18, the J gene TRBJ1-1, with a tentative D call TRBD1 (6 bases). The CDR3 runs to 14 residues. Germline V gives CDR1 KGHSH, CDR2 LQKENI. Deletions cut 2 bases from V and 6 bases from J, with 13 bases between. The CDR3 DNA reads TGTGCCAGCTCACCATCGGGGGGCATCGCTGAAGCTTTCTTT. Translated: CASSPSGGIAEAFF.

The chain joins TRBV5-1 to TRBJ1-4; D might be TRBD1 (5 bases). This CDR3 spans 12 amino acids. In germline, CDR1 is SGHRS, CDR2 YFSETQ. Trimming shortened V by 4 bases and J by 7 bases, and 8 bases separated the two germline ends. For the CDR3, the DNA is TGCGCCAGCAGCCCGGGGGGTGAAAAACTGTTTTTT. Translation gives CASSPGGEKLFF.

This sequence joins TRBV28 and TRBJ2-5, with TRBD2 matching over 7 bases. Per germline, CDR1 MDHEN and CDR2 SYDVKM. The CDR3 length is 15 residues. V dropped 2 bases and J dropped 5; count of bases not matched to a gene: 8. In DNA, the CDR3 is TGTGCCAGCAGTTTAGAAAGCGGGAAGACTGAGACCCAGTACTTC. Translation: CASSLESGKTETQYF.

The chain has TRBV4-1 and TRBJ1-2; D is undetermined. V lost 4 bases and J lost 2, with 11 bases in between. This CDR3 region has 14 residues. Germline CDR1 reads MGHRA; CDR2 reads YSYEKL. The CDR3 loop is CASSPSGSNYGYTF. CDR3 DNA sequence: TGCGCCAGCAGCCCCTCGGGATCGAACTATGGCTACACCTTC.

CDR3 DNA: TGTGCCAGCAGTTCTTTGGACAGCGACTATGGCTACACCTTC. This gives the protein CASSSLDSDYGYTF. The rearrangement joins TRBV27 to TRBJ1-2, with D possibly TRBD1 on 6 matching bases. CDR1 MNHEY and CDR2 SMNVEV come from the germline V gene (reference sequence). CDR3 length equals 14 residues. V was trimmed by 4 bases and J by 3 bases, leaving 12 bases between them.